A single sample gave rise to the 29 T cell receptor beta chains below, sequenced in a study of control samples from healthy donors and cancer patients. Measured with immunoSEQ multiplex PCR; TCRdb has only the in-frame clones, and not every one. The sample has some 170,000 clones; just over 95% are singletons. The sequenced sample was blood. These receptors came from a young woman in good health.

The chain uses TRBV5-1 and TRBJ2-1; no firm D call. This CDR3 comprises 14 residues. V was pared by 3 bases and J by 1 base, with 8 bases between. Per the germline V gene, CDR1 is SGHRS and CDR2 is YFSETQ. The CDR3 DNA is TGCGCCAGCAGCTCTACCGCTTCCTACAATGAGCAGTTCTTC. Protein sequence: CASSSTASYNEQFF. The full variable domain, with the rest looked up from reference TRBV5-1 and TRBJ2-1, is KAGVTQTPRYLIKTRGQQVTLSCSPISGHRSVSWYQQTPGQGLQFLFEYFSETQRNKGNFPGRFSGRQFSNSRSEMNVSTLELGDSALYLCASSSTASYNEQFFGPGTRLTVL.

V usage is TRBV6-1 and J usage is TRBJ1-5, with 8 positions matching TRBD1. J gave up 3 bases and V 1 base, and 8 bases lay outside the gene matches. CDR3 size: 17 residues. Germline V CDR1 and CDR2: MNHNS, SASEGT. The CDR3 coding sequence is TGTGCCAGCAGTGAAGTAGAAACAGGGGGATTCAATCAGCCCCAGCATTTT. This gives the protein CASSEVETGGFNQPQHF.

The rearrangement links TRBV4-1 to TRBJ1-6; D is uncertain. The CDR3 totals 16 residues. V was cut by 0 bases and J by 0 bases, with 6 bases left in between. Germline loops: CDR1 MGHRA, CDR2 YSYEKL. In nucleotides, the CDR3 is TGCGCCAGCAGCCAAGATTTTGGCTCCTATAATTCACCCCTCCACTTT. Its protein product is CASSQDFGSYNSPLHF.

The chain has TRBV6-1 and TRBJ2-7; the D gene is possibly TRBD2 (5 bases). This CDR3 has 15 residues. The V end lost 2 bases, the J end lost 2 bases, and 13 bases lay between the germline ends. Germline V lookup: CDR1 MNHNS, CDR2 SASEGT. The CDR3 reads CASSEWPGSPYEQYF. DNA of the CDR3: TGTGCCAGCAGTGAATGGCCGGGAAGCCCCTACGAGCAGTACTTC.

The rearrangement uses TRBV7-8 and TRBJ1-1; TRBD1 agrees at 8 bases. Unmatched junction bases numbered 12, after V lost 1 base and J lost 5 bases. Germline CDR1 SGHVS, CDR2 FQNEAQ. The CDR3 loop spans 17 amino acids. CDR3 nucleotide sequence: TGTGCCAGCAGCTTAGTACGGGAAAACAGGGGGTTAACTGAAGCTTTCTTT. Encoded protein: CASSLVRENRGLTEAFF.

This clone was recorded once. The V gene is TRBV27, the J gene TRBJ1-6; tentative D call: TRBD1 (6 bases). Trimming shortened V by 5 bases and J by 7 bases, and 12 bases separated the two germline ends. The CDR3 consists of 14 residues. Per the germline V gene, CDR1 is MNHEY and CDR2 is SMNVEV (reference sequence). CDR3 sequence: CASSPDRLNSPLHF. CDR3 bases: TGTGCCAGCAGTCCCGACAGGCTCAATTCACCCCTCCACTTT.

The rearrangement joins TRBV6-2 or TRBV6-3 to TRBJ1-1, with D tentatively TRBD1 (6 bases). The CDR3 is 15 residues long. The germline V gene has CDR1 MNHEY and CDR2 SVGEGT. Between the trimmed V and J ends, which lost 2 bases and 0 bases, there was a span of 10 bases. The CDR3 region has the DNA TGTGCCAGCAGTTACAAACAGGGACTGAACACTGAAGCTTTCTTT. Amino acids: CASSYKQGLNTEAFF.

The rearrangement uses TRBV27 and TRBJ1-1; 8 positions match TRBD1. Germline trimming cut 6 bases from V and 4 bases from J; bases unmatched to any gene: 4. Germline CDR1 is MNHEY and CDR2 is SMNVEV (reference sequence). The CDR3 covers 13 residues. This chain's CDR3 is CASRDREGTEAFF. In nucleotides, the CDR3 is TGTGCCAGCAGGGACAGGGAAGGCACTGAAGCTTTCTTT.

The V call is TRBV20-1, the J call TRBJ2-1, with D uncertain. Germline CDR1 is DFQATT and CDR2 is SNEGSKA (reference sequence). The CDR3 is 11 residues long. V lost 6 bases to trimming and J lost 8 bases, with 11 bases between them. CDR3 sequence reads: CSADVSHEQFF. The CDR3 DNA follows: TGCAGTGCCGACGTGTCCCATGAGCAGTTCTTC.

The rearrangement links TRBV10-1 to TRBJ2-7; D uncertain. The CDR3 sequence is 15 residues long. V was pared by 0 bases and J by 5 bases, with 14 bases between. Germline CDR1 WNHNN, CDR2 SYGVQD (reference sequence). CDR3 protein: CASSESVNMQDEQYF. CDR3 DNA sequence: TGCGCCAGCAGTGAGTCGGTTAACATGCAGGACGAGCAGTACTTC.

The gene calls are TRBV28 and TRBJ2-7; 9 nucleotides line up with TRBD1. CDR1 is MDHEN, CDR2 SYDVKM, per germline. V was clipped by 7 bases and J by 6 bases; unmatched bases: 7. The CDR3 spans 13 residues. CDR3 residues: CASKPGQGAEQYF. For the CDR3, the DNA is TGTGCCAGCAAACCGGGACAGGGTGCCGAGCAGTACTTC.

CDR3 sequence: CASSKGHFTDTQYF. DNA of the CDR3: TGTGCCAGTAGTAAGGGACACTTCACAGATACGCAGTATTTT. The chain couples TRBV19 to TRBJ2-3, with D perhaps matching TRBD1 (6 bases). The CDR3 covers 14 residues. Trimming took 4 bases from V and 2 from J, leaving 10 bases between them. Germline-derived CDR1 and CDR2 are LNHDA and SQIVND (reference sequence).

The gene calls are TRBV28 and TRBJ2-1, with D perhaps TRBD1 (5 bases). Trimming left V 5 bases short and J 2 bases short, with 16 bases between. The CDR3 runs to 16 residues. CDR1 MDHEN and CDR2 SYDVKM come from the germline V gene. The CDR3 is CASSPLRLGAYNEQFF. CDR3 bases: TGTGCCAGCAGTCCGCTGAGGCTAGGGGCCTACAATGAGCAGTTCTTC.

On this clone itself: The same CDR3 also results from other DNA sequences found in this sample. The chain is built from TRBV5-1 and TRBJ2-1; 8 bases are a match to TRBD2. The germline CDR1 and CDR2 sequences are SGHRS and YFSETQ. The V segment lost 6 bases and the J segment 4 bases; nucleotides outside the gene matches: 6. This CDR3 comprises 14 residues. In DNA, the CDR3 is TGCGCCAGCAACACGGGGGGGGGATACAATGAGCAGTTCTTC. Translated, it gives CASNTGGGYNEQFF.

V usage is TRBV5-4 and J usage is TRBJ2-1; the D gene is possibly TRBD2 (6 bases). V lost 7 bases and J 1 base, leaving 12 bases between the germline ends. The CDR3 covers 14 residues. Per the germline V gene, CDR1 is SGHNT and CDR2 is YYREEE (reference sequence). In DNA form, the CDR3 reads TGTGCCAGCGCCGGGACTCTATCCTACAATGAGCAGTTCTTC. It specifies CASAGTLSYNEQFF.

The genes are TRBV3-1 (or the pseudogene TRBV3-2) and TRBJ2-3, with D tentatively TRBD1 (6 bases). Germline V CDR1 and CDR2: LGHDT, YNNKEL (reference sequence). The length of the CDR3 is 18 residues. Trimming pared 0 bases from V and 0 bases from J, leaving 16 bases between. Here the CDR3 reads CASSQEGHRAVSTDTQYF. CDR3 DNA sequence: TGTGCCAGCAGCCAAGAAGGTCACAGGGCCGTTAGCACAGATACGCAGTATTTT.

This rearrangement joins TRBV29-1 to TRBJ1-2; 12 nucleotides line up with TRBD1. V lost 4 bases, J lost 3 bases, and 3 bases stayed unmatched. CDR1 and CDR2 from the germline V gene are SQVTM and ANQGSEA. The length of the CDR3 is 14 residues. The CDR3 region is CSVGDRGLDYGYTF. CDR3 nucleotides: TGCAGCGTTGGGGACAGGGGGCTCGACTATGGCTACACCTTC.

V gene TRBV24-1 combines with J gene TRBJ2-5; D might be TRBD2 (5 bases). The CDR3 totals 13 residues. Trimming left V 6 bases short and J 1 base short, with 8 bases between. CDR1 KGHDR and CDR2 SFDVKD come from the germline V gene. In DNA, the CDR3 is TGTGCCACCAGTAGCGGTTTCCAAGAGACCCAGTACTTC. This gives the protein CATSSGFQETQYF.

This clone was detected once. The chain couples TRBV6-1 to TRBJ1-5, with 10 bases lining up with TRBD1. The germline V gene encodes CDR1 MNHNS and CDR2 SASEGT. With V trimmed by 4 bases and J by 2 bases, 5 bases remained unmatched. This CDR3 is built from 16 residues. The CDR3 bases are TGTGCCAGCAGTGCGACAGGGGGCGTCGGCAATCAGCCCCAGCATTTT. The encoded protein is CASSATGGVGNQPQHF.

The genes are TRBV5-6 and TRBJ1-4, with D possibly matching TRBD1 (5 bases). The V gene lost 0 bases and the J gene lost 13 bases, with 10 bases spanning the gap. CDR3 length: 12 amino acids. Germline V CDR1 and CDR2: SGHDT, YYEEEE. The CDR3 sequence: CASSLDRGGLFF. DNA for the CDR3: TGTGCCAGCAGCTTGGATCGCGGGGGACTGTTTTTT.

The chain uses TRBV24-1 and TRBJ2-1, with 9 bases that match TRBD1. In germline, CDR1 is KGHDR, CDR2 SFDVKD. The CDR3 spans 18 residues. Germline trimming cut 4 bases from V and 0 bases from J; bases unmatched to any gene: 9. CDR3 nucleotide sequence: TGTGCCACCAGTGACGCTCCCGGGACAGGGAGCTCCTACAATGAGCAGTTCTTC. Translated, it gives CATSDAPGTGSSYNEQFF.

This chain joins TRBV7-8 and TRBJ1-4, with D perhaps TRBD1 (5 bases). V was trimmed by 0 bases and J by 8 bases, leaving 13 bases between them. This CDR3 region has 15 residues. Germline-derived CDR1 and CDR2 are SGHVS and FQNEAQ. CDR3 coding DNA: TGTGCCAGCAGCTTAGCGCTGCAACCAGGGGAAAAACTGTTTTTT. Amino acids: CASSLALQPGEKLFF.

The gene calls are TRBV24-1 and TRBJ2-2; TRBD1 matches at 8 bases. The V and J ends lost 7 bases and 5 bases, in that order; junction bases with no gene match: 2. The CDR3 contains 13 residues. Germline CDR1 is KGHDR and CDR2 is SFDVKD. The CDR3 region has the DNA TGTGCCACCAGAGGACAGGGAACCGGGGAGCTGTTTTTT. Its protein product is CATRGQGTGELFF.

The rearrangement joins TRBV15 to TRBJ2-1, with a weak D call TRBD2 (5 bases). Trimming took 1 base from V and 3 from J, leaving 19 bases between them. There are 18 residues in the CDR3. Germline values: CDR1 LNHNV, CDR2 YYDKDF (reference sequence). CDR3 region: CATSRGWAGPTLYNEQFF. The CDR3, as DNA: TGTGCCACCAGCAGAGGGTGGGCGGGCCCAACCCTCTACAATGAGCAGTTCTTC. Full variable domain (remainder filled in from reference TRBV15 and TRBJ2-1): DAMVIQNPRYQVTQFGKPVTLSCSQTLNHNVMYWYQQKSSQAPKLLFHYYDKDFNNEADTPDNFQSRRPNTSFCFLDIRSPGLGDTAMYLCATSRGWAGPTLYNEQFFGPGTRLTVL.

The chain links TRBV4-1 to TRBJ1-5, with D tentatively TRBD1 (6 bases). Germline-derived CDR1 and CDR2 are MGHRA and YSYEKL. The ends were cut back, 3 bases at V and 6 bases at J, with 15 bases in the middle. The CDR3 length is 15 residues. CDR3 nucleotides: TGCGCCAGCAGCCAGTCGGGGGGGGCAGGTCAGCCCCAGCATTTT. Translation gives CASSQSGGAGQPQHF.

This CDR3 reads CASSQVFSPYGYTF. The CDR3 coding sequence is TGTGCCAGCAGCCAAGTTTTTTCGCCTTATGGCTACACCTTC. This chain joins TRBV3-1 (or the pseudogene TRBV3-2) and TRBJ1-2, with D unresolved. Between the trimmed V and J ends, which lost 1 base and 5 bases, there was a span of 11 bases. The germline CDR1 and CDR2 sequences are LGHDT and YNNKEL (reference sequence). The CDR3 loop spans 14 amino acids.

This clone was seen just once. The chain couples TRBV14 to TRBJ2-6; D gene uncertain. The V gene's germline CDR1 is SGHDN and CDR2 FVKESK. This CDR3 is 15 amino acids long. Between the trimmed V and J ends, which lost 1 base and 0 bases, there was a span of 4 bases. The CDR3 here is CASSQALSGANVLTF. The CDR3 nucleotides read TGTGCCAGCAGCCAAGCCCTCTCTGGGGCCAACGTCCTGACTTTC.

With respect to this clone: An end of the junction does not agree with germline; a read error may underlie this. The V and J genes are TRBV30 and TRBJ1-6; maybe TRBD1 (5 bases). The CDR3 runs 14 residues. Germline V gene lookup returns CDR1 GTSNPN and CDR2 SVGIG (reference sequence). The DNA for the CDR3 is TGTGCCTGGAGTGTTGTTATTCCCACAGGAGCGACTTACTTT. Residues: CAWSVVIPTGATYF.

This sequence joins TRBV15 and TRBJ2-3; no clear D. The CDR3 length is 14 residues. CDR1 LNHNV and CDR2 YYDKDF come from the germline V gene (reference sequence). Trimming left V 0 bases short and J 1 base short, with 5 bases between. The CDR3 region is CATSRDYGTDTQYF. The CDR3 bases are TGTGCCACCAGCAGAGATTACGGCACAGATACGCAGTATTTT.